This entry describes one TCR beta chain. The sample comes from a study of blood T cell repertoires in COVID-19. As for the study in general: PBMCs, B-cell-depleted T cells, or T cells provided the cDNA or gDNA that made up the material.

Repertoires were generated with immunoSEQ multiplex PCR, while TCRdb's copy carries only in-frame clones and drops some. The repertoire consists of 260,000 or so clones, with about four fifths occurring once and the leading ten covering around 4.7%. V was pared by 5 bases and J by 6 bases, with 7 bases between. The length of the CDR3 is 12 residues. Germline values: CDR1 KGHSH, CDR2 LQKENI. Sequenced material: peripheral blood. This TCR was sampled from a woman in her seventies with acute or convalescent COVID-19. The chain uses TRBV18 and TRBJ2-2, with D unresolved. In DNA form, the CDR3 reads TGTGCCAGCTCATCCCGGGCCGGGGAGCTGTTTTTT. Protein sequence: CASSSRAGELFF.